This T cell receptor beta chain was recovered during a study of monozygotic twins with inflammatory bowel disease. TCRdb re-called the 5' RACE reads and shows each CDR3 protein once, DNA omitted. This sample's clone table lists 330,000 or so distinct CDR3 sequences. This CDR3 has 18 amino acids. Germline V CDR1 and CDR2: SGHAT, FQNNGV. The chain recombines TRBV11-2 with TRBJ1-3; checking the TCRdb D call of TRBD1 is not possible without DNA. The receptor's source is a human donor with ulcerative colitis or Crohn's disease, or a healthy co-twin of an affected twin (not recorded which). Sequenced material: blood. This CDR3 reads CASSPGQQGTVSGNTIYF.